Each of the 21 T cell receptor beta chains below was sequenced from the same sample in a study of technical replicates of blood from a few donors. Sequencing used immunoSEQ multiplex PCR; TCRdb keeps in-frame clones, though not all of them. The sample shows some 64,000 clones, roughly 92% of them seen only once. Source material: PBMCs. The receptor source for this set is a human donor in good health. Some clones in this sample may be carry-over from other donors' samples.

The chain recombines TRBV7-8 with TRBJ1-2; no reliable D call. Germline CDR1 and CDR2: SGHVS and FQNEAQ. V lost 4 bases and J 4 bases, leaving 16 bases between the germline ends. The CDR3 is 15 residues long. The CDR3 protein is CASSSRERAGYGYTF. In DNA form, the CDR3 reads TGTGCCAGCAGCTCCCGGGAACGGGCGGGCTATGGCTACACCTTC.

The chain recombines TRBV27 with TRBJ2-1; D uncertain. CDR1 MNHEY and CDR2 SMNVEV come from the germline V gene (reference sequence). The V and J ends lost 2 bases and 7 bases respectively, with 12 bases between them. This CDR3 comprises 14 residues. The CDR3 DNA reads as TGTGCCAGCAGTTTAGGTCTCCAGCGAAATGAGCAGTTCTTC. Residues: CASSLGLQRNEQFF.

V is TRBV5-1 and J is TRBJ1-2, with D hard to call. V shed 0 bases and J shed 4 bases, with 7 bases lying between them. From germline, CDR1 is SGHRS and CDR2 YFSETQ. The CDR3 is 13 residues long. The CDR3 DNA follows: TGCGCCAGCAGCTTGGACCGGTTCTATGGCTACACCTTC. It codes for CASSLDRFYGYTF. Variable domain in full (rest from reference TRBV5-1 and TRBJ1-2): KAGVTQTPRYLIKTRGQQVTLSCSPISGHRSVSWYQQTPGQGLQFLFEYFSETQRNKGNFPGRFSGRQFSNSRSEMNVSTLELGDSALYLCASSLDRFYGYTFGSGTRLTVV.

The chain recombines TRBV4-3 with TRBJ2-5; 10 positions agree with TRBD2. The CDR3 length is 15 residues. V was clipped by 4 bases and J by 4 bases; unmatched bases: 6. Germline CDR1 LGHNA, CDR2 YSLEER. In DNA form, the CDR3 reads TGCGCCAGCAGCCCCAGCGGGGGGGCCCCAGAGACCCAGTACTTC. Translating gives CASSPSGGAPETQYF.

The gene calls are TRBV7-9 and TRBJ1-4; D not resolved. CDR1 SEHNR and CDR2 FQNEAQ come from the germline V gene (reference sequence). The CDR3 is 13 amino acids. The V end lost 5 bases, the J end lost 7 bases, and 11 bases lay between the germline ends. Here the CDR3 DNA reads TGTGCCAGCAGCCCAGAGGGAGCTGAAAAACTGTTTTTT. Protein: CASSPEGAEKLFF.

Written as DNA, the CDR3 is TGTGCCAGCTCACCTACCCGGGACAGGGATAACTATGGCTACACCTTC. Amino acids: CASSPTRDRDNYGYTF. The rearrangement joins TRBV18 to TRBJ1-2, with 9 nucleotides matching TRBD1. Per the germline V gene, CDR1 is KGHSH and CDR2 is LQKENI. The CDR3 totals 16 residues. Trimming removed 3 bases from V and 1 base from J; junction bases left unmatched: 6.

Remarks on this clone: This CDR3 is also generated by other DNA sequences in the sample. The chain uses TRBV29-1 and TRBJ1-2; D uncertain. The germline V gene has CDR1 SQVTM and CDR2 ANQGSEA. CDR3 length equals 13 residues. The ends were cut back, 4 bases at V and 2 bases at J, with 11 bases in the middle. The CDR3 DNA is TGCAGCGTTGGGCAGACTATGAACTATGGCTACACCTTC. Translated, it gives CSVGQTMNYGYTF.

The chain recombines TRBV7-7 with TRBJ2-5; the D gene is possibly TRBD2 (6 bases). Between the trimmed V and J ends, which lost 0 bases and 1 base, there was a span of 9 bases. The CDR3 consists of 15 residues. CDR1 and CDR2 (germline): SSHAT, FNYEAQ (reference sequence). The DNA of the CDR3 is TGTGCCAGCAGCTTAGCAATGGGGGGCCAAGAGACCCAGTACTTC. Translating it yields CASSLAMGGQETQYF.

This clone appeared once. J is TRBJ2-5 and V is TRBV11-2; D unresolved. CDR3 length: 13 amino acids. The V gene lost 2 bases and the J gene lost 2 bases, with 6 bases spanning the gap. Germline assignment: CDR1 SGHAT and CDR2 FQNNGV. CDR3 in DNA: TGTGCCAGCAGCTTAATACGGCAAGAGACCCAGTACTTC. Protein product: CASSLIRQETQYF.

The rearrangement uses TRBV6-6 and TRBJ2-5; 7 bases are a match to TRBD1. The CDR3 runs 16 residues. Germline V gene data show CDR1 as MNHNY and CDR2 as SVGAGI (reference sequence). Trimming removed 0 bases from V and 2 bases from J; junction bases left unmatched: 6. The CDR3 spells CASSYSIGTAQETQYF. In nucleotides, the CDR3 is TGTGCCAGCAGTTACTCGATTGGGACAGCGCAAGAGACCCAGTACTTC.

This chain uses TRBV5-4 with TRBJ2-2; D is perhaps TRBD1 (6 bases). From germline, CDR1 is SGHNT and CDR2 YYREEE (reference sequence). The CDR3 runs to 14 residues. Trimming cost V 4 bases and J 5 bases, with 12 bases left between them. CDR3 nucleotide sequence: TGTGCCAGCAGCCCGGTGACAGGAACCGGGGAGCTGTTTTTT. Amino acids: CASSPVTGTGELFF.

The V call is TRBV29-1, the J call TRBJ2-7; D is perhaps TRBD1 (6 bases). Trimming left V 6 bases short and J 0 bases short, with 9 bases between. CDR3 length equals 12 residues. Germline values: CDR1 SQVTM, CDR2 ANQGSEA. The CDR3 DNA follows: TGCAGCGTCGGGACATCCTCCTACGAGCAGTACTTC. Translated, it gives CSVGTSSYEQYF.

The table lists this clone with a count of one. This sequence joins TRBV5-1 and TRBJ1-2, with D unclear. With 5 bases removed from V and 5 bases from J, the gap between germline ends came to 13 bases. Looked up from germline, CDR1 is SGHRS and CDR2 is YFSETQ. The length of the CDR3 is 13 residues. The CDR3 reads CASRHPQEYGYTF. CDR3 coding DNA: TGCGCCAGCAGGCACCCTCAGGAATATGGCTACACCTTC.

The chain couples TRBV7-9 to TRBJ1-1, with D possibly being TRBD1 (6 bases). Germline V gene lookup returns CDR1 SEHNR and CDR2 FQNEAQ (reference sequence). CDR3 length equals 14 residues. V was pared by 1 base and J by 5 bases, with 11 bases between. DNA for the CDR3: TGTGCCAGCAGCTTAGAGGGGGGGAGGACTGAAGCTTTCTTT. Translation: CASSLEGGRTEAFF.

This clone is medium-sized within its sample. The chain is built from TRBV4-2 and TRBJ2-7, with unresolved D. The CDR3 length is 17 residues. V was shortened by 1 base and J by 6 bases, with 22 bases between the two germline ends. The V gene's germline CDR1 is LGHNA and CDR2 YNFKEQ. The CDR3 is CASSQVLYSLSYPEQYF. CDR3 coding DNA: TGTGCCAGCAGCCAAGTGTTGTACTCGTTGAGTTATCCCGAGCAGTACTTC.

This clone was found once. This chain links TRBV29-1 with TRBJ2-3; unclear D gene. The CDR3 is 10 residues long. V dropped 7 bases and J dropped 5 bases, with 7 bases sitting between them. In germline, CDR1 is SQVTM, CDR2 ANQGSEA. DNA of the CDR3: TGCAGCGGCACGGGAGATACGCAGTATTTT. Amino acid sequence: CSGTGDTQYF.

V gene TRBV7-9 combines with J gene TRBJ2-1; 9 bases are a match to TRBD1. V lost 2 bases, J lost 6 bases, and 5 bases stayed unmatched. The CDR3 sequence is 15 residues long. Germline CDR1 SEHNR, CDR2 FQNEAQ (reference sequence). CDR3 sequence (DNA): TGTGCCAGCAGCTTACTGACAGGGGGTATCAATGAGCAGTTCTTC. This codes for CASSLLTGGINEQFF.

The chain uses TRBV6-5 and TRBJ1-2; D remains unclear. CDR1 and CDR2 (germline): MNHEY, SVGAGI. The CDR3 extends over 13 amino acids. V was trimmed by 6 bases and J by 4 bases, leaving 12 bases between them. In DNA, the CDR3 is TGTGCCAGCAGGTCTCCCCCCCTCTATGGCTACACCTTC. Translation: CASRSPPLYGYTF.

This chain joins TRBV6-6 and TRBJ2-7; the D is unclear. The length of the CDR3 is 13 residues. Germline V gene sequence: CDR1 MNHNY, CDR2 SVGAGI (reference sequence). Deletions cut 5 bases from V and 4 bases from J, with 12 bases between. The CDR3 reads CASSIQTRYEQYF. The CDR3 DNA reads as TGTGCCAGCAGTATACAGACGCGATACGAGCAGTACTTC.

The gene calls are TRBV14 and TRBJ1-5, with unresolved D. Trimming cost V 1 base and J 2 bases, with 12 bases left between them. The CDR3 spans 16 residues. Germline V gene data show CDR1 as SGHDN and CDR2 as FVKESK. The CDR3 region has the DNA TGTGCCAGCAGCCAAGGACAACCAACGGGCAATCAGCCCCAGCATTTT. It is translated as CASSQGQPTGNQPQHF. The variable domain in full, with the rest retrieved from reference TRBV14 and TRBJ1-5, is EAGVTQFPSHSVIEKGQTVTLRCDPISGHDNLYWYRRVMGKEIKFLLHFVKESKQDESGMPNNRFLAERTGGTYSTLKVQPAELEDSGVYFCASSQGQPTGNQPQHFGDGTRLSIL.

The chain joins TRBV7-2 to TRBJ1-1; tentatively, D is TRBD1 (6 bases). Trimming removed 8 bases at V and 1 base at J, with 11 bases between. This CDR3 is built from 13 residues. In germline, CDR1 is SGHTA, CDR2 FQGNSA. CDR3 in DNA: TGTGCCAGCGCCAAGGACAGGAACACTGAAGCTTTCTTT. Translating it yields CASAKDRNTEAFF.